This T cell receptor beta chain was recorded in a study of blood T cells in healthy people across ages. Notes on the study in general: With age, beta diversity per million T cells declined roughly linearly, significantly by 30 to 40. Aged donors had fewer naive CD4+ cells and lower diversity than long-lived donors.

This clonotype showed up just a few times. Its antigen remains unknown. Combining a sample-barcoded 5' primer with a J-beta primer mix, a second PCR ran for 7 to 11 cycles. Template switching added a 12-random-nucleotide identifier to every cDNA molecule. TCRdb itself ran the 5' RACE reads through MiXCR, one entry per CDR3 protein. The sample gives over 500,000 distinct CDR3 sequences, 27% of which show up once; 3.6% is in the top ten. Per the germline V gene, CDR1 is SGHDN and CDR2 is FVKESK. The germline V and J ends were trimmed by 2 bases and 6 bases, with 17 bases remaining between them. This CDR3 is 16 amino acids long. The same specimen was also included in a second study, on T cells of mothers and their children.

The receptor was derived from a boy between 2 and 15 years old in good health. The sequenced sample consisted of blood. The chain is built from TRBV14 and TRBJ2-1; TRBD2 might be the D (6 bases). The CDR3 DNA reads as TGTGCCAGCAGCCAACTCCGGGACTCCCTCCTCAATGAGCAGTTCTTC. It translates to CASSQLRDSLLNEQFF. Supplemented by reference TRBV14 and TRBJ2-1, the full variable domain reads EAGVTQFPSHSVIEKGQTVTLRCDPISGHDNLYWYRRVMGKEIKFLLHFVKESKQDESGMPNNRFLAERTGGTYSTLKVQPAELEDSGVYFCASSQLRDSLLNEQFFGPGTRLTVL.